The 8 T cell receptor beta chains listed next were all sequenced from one sample in a study of vaccination effects on CD4 cells after COVID-19. Around day 10 of culture, CD4+ T cells were separated out. Participants got two doses of BNT162b2 or mRNA-1273 vaccine. These receptors' antigens are unknown. Some clones are missing from TCRdb's copy, which holds only in-frame ones; the method was immunoSEQ multiplex PCR. This table holds 50,000 to 60,000 clones, approximately 81% found once. This material consisted of CD4+ T cells from PBMCs cultured without peptide, taken after COVID-19 vaccination. The source is a human donor who received a COVID-19 vaccine.

V gene TRBV4-1 combines with J gene TRBJ1-3; D gene unclear. From germline, CDR1 is MGHRA and CDR2 YSYEKL. There are 15 residues in the CDR3. V was clipped by 0 bases and J by 1 base, with 7 bases between them. This chain's CDR3 is CASSQEPQSGNTIYF. Written as DNA, the CDR3 is TGCGCCAGCAGCCAAGAGCCACAGTCTGGAAACACCATATATTTT.

The J gene is TRBJ1-2, the V gene TRBV27, with a weak D call TRBD1 (6 bases). In germline, CDR1 is MNHEY, CDR2 SMNVEV (reference sequence). The CDR3 sequence is 14 residues long. The V end was cut by 5 bases, the J end by 7 bases, with 17 bases between. Written as DNA, the CDR3 is TGTGCCAGCAGTCCAACACAGGGATTTCGTGGCTACACCTTC. The encoded protein is CASSPTQGFRGYTF.

CDR3 residues: CASTREPMNTEAFF. The DNA of the CDR3 is TGTGCCAGCACCAGGGAACCGATGAACACTGAAGCTTTCTTT. V is TRBV6-5 and J is TRBJ1-1, with D possibly TRBD1 on 5 matching bases. The CDR3 length is 14 residues. The germline V gene encodes CDR1 MNHEY and CDR2 SVGAGI. V lost 7 bases and J 0 bases, leaving 12 bases between the germline ends.

V gene TRBV5-1 combines with J gene TRBJ1-1; the D gene is possibly TRBD1 (5 bases). Germline loops: CDR1 SGHRS, CDR2 YFSETQ. The CDR3 loop spans 15 amino acids. V lost 4 bases, J lost 0 bases, and 13 bases lay in between. This chain's CDR3 is CASSGGAAMNTEAFF. As DNA, the CDR3 is TGCGCCAGCAGCGGAGGGGCCGCAATGAACACTGAAGCTTTCTTT.

The chain combines TRBV6-6 with TRBJ2-7; 11 bases agree with TRBD1. CDR3 length: 14 amino acids. V dropped 6 bases and J dropped 3; count of bases not matched to a gene: 4. Germline CDR1 MNHNY, CDR2 SVGAGI (reference sequence). This CDR3 is CASRGTGGLYEQYF. CDR3 bases: TGTGCCAGCAGAGGGACAGGGGGACTCTACGAGCAGTACTTC.

The V call is TRBV27, the J call TRBJ1-6; TRBD1 matches 8 bases. In germline, CDR1 is MNHEY, CDR2 SMNVEV (reference sequence). V shed 8 bases, J shed 10 bases, and the junction held 7 bases outside the gene matches. CDR3 length: 13 residues. CDR3 DNA sequence: TGTGCCAGCGCCGGGACAGGAAGGTCACCCCTCCACTTT. Encoded protein: CASAGTGRSPLHF.

V usage is TRBV5-6 and J usage is TRBJ2-3; 8 nucleotides line up with TRBD1. Germline assignment: CDR1 SGHDT and CDR2 YYEEEE. The CDR3 runs to 18 residues. The V segment lost 3 bases and the J segment 3 bases; nucleotides outside the gene matches: 15. CDR3 loop: CASSSRGRKGEKTDTQYF. CDR3 bases: TGTGCCAGCAGCTCCAGGGGGCGCAAGGGGGAAAAGACAGATACGCAGTATTTT.

The gene calls are TRBV7-2 and TRBJ2-2; D call uncertain. This CDR3 is built from 14 residues. The V end was cut by 2 bases, the J end by 4 bases, with 8 bases between. Per the germline V gene, CDR1 is SGHTA and CDR2 is FQGNSA. The CDR3 is CASSLLMGTGELFF. CDR3 DNA: TGTGCCAGCAGCTTACTCATGGGCACCGGGGAGCTGTTTTTT.